This T cell receptor (beta chain) was found in a study of CD8 T cells in Susac syndrome. Overall study results and limits: The study recognized that its TCR sequencing and HLA analysis covered a relatively small number of individuals.

Note on this clonotype: Its antigen is undetermined.

Germline V gene lookup returns CDR1 SGHVS and CDR2 FNYEAQ. V was pared by 6 bases and J by 1 base, with 15 bases between. The CDR3 loop spans 15 amino acids. Peripheral blood CD8+ and CD4+ T cells were profiled by TCR beta sequencing. The multiple sclerosis controls were treatment-naive patients with relapsing-remitting disease that was stable or active. Negative isolation was applied to CD8+ and CD4+ T cells, and FACS enrichment was applied to TEMRA cells. RNA in amounts of roughly 0.5 to 1 ug was reverse transcribed with random hexamers. Using its own MiXCR run on the immunoSEQ multiplex PCR reads, TCRdb lists one record per CDR3 protein. The data contain just over 150,000 distinct CDR3 sequences, around 95% of them singletons.

Sequences were obtained from CD8+ T cells from PBMCs. This rearrangement joins TRBV7-6 to TRBJ2-5; D perhaps matches TRBD2 (5 bases). This clonotype was sampled from a human donor with multiple sclerosis. The chain's CDR3 is CASSLLAGRQETQYF. CDR3 nucleotide sequence: TGTGCCAGCAGTTTACTGGCGGGCCGCCAAGAGACCCAGTACTTC. Full variable domain (missing parts from reference TRBV7-6 and TRBJ2-5): GAGVSQSPRYKVTKRGQDVALRCDPISGHVSLYWYRQALGQGPEFLTYFNYEAQQDKSGLPNDRFSAERPEGSISTLTIQRTEQRDSAMYRCASSLLAGRQETQYFGPGTRLLVL.